These T cell receptor beta chains were read from a single sample in a study of OX40 agonist ivuxolimab in advanced cancers. The assay was immunoSEQ multiplex PCR, and TCRdb's table has in-frame clones only and misses some. This sample has tens of thousands of clones, with roughly 91% found just once. The sequences come from CD4+ or CD8+ T cells sorted from blood, collected in a trial of the OX40 agonist ivuxolimab. All receptors derive from an adult with an advanced solid tumor such as melanoma, head and neck, liver or kidney cancer. CDR3s include the opening cysteine and the closing phenylalanine or tryptophan. A D gene is named only where the DNA matches it firmly. Only some rows state a clone size, as once, few, many or a class for expanded clones.

j_gene: TRBJ1-1; v_gene: TRBV20-1; d_gene: NA; abundance: NA; CDR3nt: TGCAGTGCTCTGCGAAGCACTGAAGCTTTCTTT; CDR3aa: CSALRSTEAFF
j_gene: TRBJ2-5; v_gene: TRBV5-4; d_gene: NA; abundance: NA; CDR3nt: TGTGCCAGCAGCCGACAGTCCGGGACCACCCAAGAGACCCAGTACTTC; CDR3aa: CASSRQSGTTQETQYF
j_gene: TRBJ1-4; v_gene: TRBV27; d_gene: TRBD1; abundance: NA; CDR3nt: TGTGCCAGCATGAAAACAGGGGGCGGTAATGAAAAACTGTTTTTT; CDR3aa: CASMKTGGGNEKLFF
j_gene: TRBJ2-7; v_gene: TRBV28; d_gene: TRBD1; abundance: NA; CDR3nt: TGTGCCAGCAGCCAACTACCGGGACAGGGGTACTTC; CDR3aa: CASSQLPGQGYF
j_gene: TRBJ2-5; v_gene: TRBV5-4; d_gene: TRBD2; abundance: NA; CDR3nt: TGTGCCAGCAGCCCCGGGACTAGCGGGGGGGCGACGACCCAGTACTTC; CDR3aa: CASSPGTSGGATTQYF
j_gene: TRBJ2-5; v_gene: TRBV28; d_gene: TRBD2; abundance: NA; CDR3nt: TGTGCCAGCAGGGACGGACTAGCGGGGCGGTCGGAGACCCAGTACTTC; CDR3aa: CASRDGLAGRSETQYF
j_gene: TRBJ2-7; v_gene: TRBV19; d_gene: NA; abundance: NA; CDR3nt: TGTGCCAGTAGTCCTAAGGGACCCTCGTGGGAGGTGAGCGAGCAGTACTTC; CDR3aa: CASSPKGPSWEVSEQYF
j_gene: TRBJ2-5; v_gene: TRBV7-8; d_gene: TRBD2; abundance: NA; CDR3nt: TGTGCCAGCAGCTGGGTAGCGGGGGCCTCAGTCGAAGAGACCCAGTACTTC; CDR3aa: CASSWVAGASVEETQYF
j_gene: TRBJ1-5; v_gene: TRBV7-5; d_gene: NA; abundance: NA; CDR3nt: TGTGTCAGAAGCTTAGTAAGGCTTCGGGACAGGGCAGGTCAGCCCCAGCATTTT; CDR3aa: CVRSLVRLRDRAGQPQHF
j_gene: TRBJ1-1; v_gene: TRBV28; d_gene: NA; abundance: NA; CDR3nt: TGTGCCAGCAGTGCACCTCCCAGGTCGAACACTGAAGCTTTCTTT; CDR3aa: CASSAPPRSNTEAFF
j_gene: TRBJ2-7; v_gene: TRBV5-1; d_gene: TRBD1; abundance: NA; CDR3nt: TGCGCCAGCAGCCCCGGGACAGGGGGCGAGCAGTACTTC; CDR3aa: CASSPGTGGEQYF
j_gene: TRBJ2-7; v_gene: TRBV5-4; d_gene: TRBD1; abundance: NA; CDR3nt: TGTGCCAGCAGCGTTGACAGGGCAAGCTCCTACGAGCAGTACTTC; CDR3aa: CASSVDRASSYEQYF
j_gene: TRBJ2-1; v_gene: TRBV7-7; d_gene: NA; abundance: NA; CDR3nt: TGTGCCAGCAGCCTCGGTTTTGGCTCCTACAATGAGCAGTTCTTC; CDR3aa: CASSLGFGSYNEQFF
j_gene: TRBJ2-7; v_gene: TRBV6-5; d_gene: NA; abundance: NA; CDR3nt: TGTGCCAGCAGTTACGGGGGATCCGAGCAGTACTTC; CDR3aa: CASSYGGSEQYF
j_gene: TRBJ1-3; v_gene: TRBV28; d_gene: TRBD1; abundance: NA; CDR3nt: TGTGCCAGCAGCACAGGGGGAGGAGGGTGGGCTGGAAACACCATATATTTT; CDR3aa: CASSTGGGGWAGNTIYF
j_gene: TRBJ2-1; v_gene: TRBV5-4; d_gene: TRBD1; abundance: NA; CDR3nt: TGTGCCAGCAGCGAGAGAGGACAGGGCTACAATGAGCAGTTCTTC; CDR3aa: CASSERGQGYNEQFF
j_gene: TRBJ2-1; v_gene: TRBV11-2; d_gene: TRBD1; abundance: once; CDR3nt: TGTGCCAGCAGCATACGACAGGGCAGCTCCTACAATGAGCAGTTCTTC; CDR3aa: CASSIRQGSSYNEQFF
j_gene: TRBJ2-7; v_gene: TRBV28; d_gene: TRBD2; abundance: NA; CDR3nt: TGTGCCAGCAGCATGACTAGCGGGTTCTCCTACGAGCAGTACTTC; CDR3aa: CASSMTSGFSYEQYF
j_gene: TRBJ1-4; v_gene: TRBV25-1; d_gene: TRBD1; abundance: NA; CDR3nt: TGTGCCAGCAGTGAACCAGGGGGCGAAAAACTGTTTTTT; CDR3aa: CASSEPGGEKLFF
j_gene: TRBJ2-2; v_gene: TRBV7-2; d_gene: TRBD1; abundance: NA; CDR3nt: TGTGCCAGCAGCCCAGACAGGGGGCGGCCCGGGGAGCTGTTTTTT; CDR3aa: CASSPDRGRPGELFF
j_gene: TRBJ2-7; v_gene: TRBV7-9; d_gene: NA; abundance: NA; CDR3nt: TGTGCCAGCAGCTTACAGGGCTTCGAGCAGTACTTC; CDR3aa: CASSLQGFEQYF
j_gene: TRBJ1-5; v_gene: TRBV19; d_gene: NA; abundance: NA; CDR3nt: TGTGCCAGTAGTATTTGGGGGCGAAGTGGCAATCAGCCCCAGCATTTT; CDR3aa: CASSIWGRSGNQPQHF
j_gene: TRBJ2-1; v_gene: TRBV28; d_gene: NA; abundance: NA; CDR3nt: TGTGCCAGCAGTTTAGCGGCGGCCCTTAAATTATACAATGAGCAGTTCTTC; CDR3aa: CASSLAAALKLYNEQFF
j_gene: TRBJ1-2; v_gene: TRBV9; d_gene: TRBD1; abundance: NA; CDR3nt: TGTGCCAGCAGCGTAGGGACAGGGTCGTATGGCTACACCTTC; CDR3aa: CASSVGTGSYGYTF
j_gene: TRBJ2-7; v_gene: TRBV28; d_gene: TRBD2; abundance: NA; CDR3nt: TGTGCCAGCATGGTGCCCACTAGCGCAGGACGTAGCTACGAGCAGTACTTC; CDR3aa: CASMVPTSAGRSYEQYF
j_gene: TRBJ2-3; v_gene: TRBV10-3; d_gene: TRBD2; abundance: NA; CDR3nt: TGTGCCATCAGAAGCGGGGGGGAAACAGATACGCAGTATTTT; CDR3aa: CAIRSGGETDTQYF
j_gene: TRBJ1-6; v_gene: TRBV30; d_gene: NA; abundance: NA; CDR3nt: TGTGCCTGGGGGGATTCACCCCTCCACTTT; CDR3aa: CAWGDSPLHF
j_gene: TRBJ2-2; v_gene: TRBV6-1; d_gene: NA; abundance: NA; CDR3nt: TGTGCCAGCAGTGAACTCTCCACCACCGGGGAGCTGTTTTTT; CDR3aa: CASSELSTTGELFF
j_gene: TRBJ1-3; v_gene: TRBV18; d_gene: NA; abundance: NA; CDR3nt: TGTGCCAGCTCACCGCTGGGCCGGCTCAGCTCTGGAAACACCATATATTTT; CDR3aa: CASSPLGRLSSGNTIYF
j_gene: TRBJ1-6; v_gene: TRBV5-1; d_gene: NA; abundance: NA; CDR3nt: TGCGCCAGCAGACAGGGTCAAGCCAATTCACCCCTCCACTTT; CDR3aa: CASRQGQANSPLHF
j_gene: TRBJ1-1; v_gene: TRBV5-1; d_gene: NA; abundance: NA; CDR3nt: TGCGCCAGCAGCTTGGGTCCAGGGATTGAAGCTTTCTTT; CDR3aa: CASSLGPGIEAFF
j_gene: TRBJ2-5; v_gene: TRBV5-4; d_gene: NA; abundance: once; CDR3nt: TGTGCCAGCAGCTTGGGCACAGGGGGGGAGGAGACCCAGTACTTC; CDR3aa: CASSLGTGGEETQYF
j_gene: TRBJ1-1; v_gene: TRBV28; d_gene: TRBD1; abundance: NA; CDR3nt: TGTGCCACCAGACAGGGAGCGGGGTTCTACACTGAAGCTTTCTTT; CDR3aa: CATRQGAGFYTEAFF
j_gene: TRBJ2-7; v_gene: TRBV20-1; d_gene: NA; abundance: NA; CDR3nt: TGCAGTGCTATTCCACGGTACGAGCAGTACTTC; CDR3aa: CSAIPRYEQYF
j_gene: TRBJ2-5; v_gene: TRBV14; d_gene: NA; abundance: NA; CDR3nt: TGTGCCAGCAGTCTTTACCGGGCCTATCAAGAGACCCAGTACTTC; CDR3aa: CASSLYRAYQETQYF
j_gene: TRBJ2-1; v_gene: TRBV10-3; d_gene: TRBD2; abundance: NA; CDR3nt: TGTGCCATCAGGGAGAGAGTAGCGGGAGAGGGGAACAATGAGCAGTTCTTC; CDR3aa: CAIRERVAGEGNNEQFF
j_gene: TRBJ1-1; v_gene: TRBV7-2; d_gene: NA; abundance: NA; CDR3nt: TGTGCCAGCAGCTTACTGGGGGCGGTGGTTCATGACGCTTTCTTT; CDR3aa: CASSLLGAVVHDAFF
j_gene: TRBJ2-5; v_gene: TRBV5-1; d_gene: TRBD2; abundance: NA; CDR3nt: TGCGCCAGCAGCGGCTTACTAGCGGGAGAAGAGACCCAGTACTTC; CDR3aa: CASSGLLAGEETQYF
j_gene: TRBJ2-1; v_gene: TRBV6-5; d_gene: TRBD1; abundance: NA; CDR3nt: TGTGCCAGCAGTTACAGTCCAGGGGGCAGGGAGCAGTTCTTC; CDR3aa: CASSYSPGGREQFF
j_gene: TRBJ2-3; v_gene: TRBV6-1; d_gene: TRBD2; abundance: NA; CDR3nt: TGTGCCAGCAGTGAAATGACGAGCGGGATAGGAGATACGCAGTATTTT; CDR3aa: CASSEMTSGIGDTQYF
j_gene: TRBJ1-3; v_gene: TRBV11-2; d_gene: NA; abundance: NA; CDR3nt: TGTGCCAGCAGCTTAGAACTTGTTAGCTCTGGAAACACCATATATTTT; CDR3aa: CASSLELVSSGNTIYF
j_gene: TRBJ1-5; v_gene: TRBV2; d_gene: TRBD1; abundance: NA; CDR3nt: TGTGCCAGCAGCCGCAACCCAGGGGGCGCGAGATTACAGCCCCAGCATTTT; CDR3aa: CASSRNPGGARLQPQHF
j_gene: TRBJ2-1; v_gene: TRBV6-1; d_gene: TRBD2; abundance: NA; CDR3nt: TGTGCCAGCAGTGAGGGTTCGGGGGGATCCCAGTTCTTC; CDR3aa: CASSEGSGGSQFF
j_gene: TRBJ1-6; v_gene: TRBV28; d_gene: TRBD1; abundance: NA; CDR3nt: TGTGCCAGCAGTTTGTATACCGGGACAGTCGATTCACCCCTCCACTTT; CDR3aa: CASSLYTGTVDSPLHF
j_gene: TRBJ2-6; v_gene: TRBV18; d_gene: NA; abundance: NA; CDR3nt: TGTGCCAGCTCACTCGCGGACGTCTCTGGGGCCAACGTCCTGACTTTC; CDR3aa: CASSLADVSGANVLTF
j_gene: TRBJ2-7; v_gene: TRBV11-3; d_gene: NA; abundance: NA; CDR3nt: TGTGCCAGCCAGAGAGGGGCGGGCTCCTACGAGCAGTACTTC; CDR3aa: CASQRGAGSYEQYF